This TCR beta chain was sequenced in a study of shared clonotypes between healthy human individuals. Generated by immunoSEQ multiplex PCR, the TCRdb table keeps only in-frame clones and is missing some. This table holds approximately 1,000,000 clones, around 78% found once. Trimming pared 2 bases from V and 2 bases from J, leaving 3 bases between. Germline CDR1 SGHRS, CDR2 YFSETQ. This CDR3 has 12 residues. This clone was seen once. A clone one base away is much larger, so this may be a read error. The sample holds other DNA sequences that translate to the same CDR3. Sequencing input: memory CD4+ T cells from PBMCs. Regarding subset: CD45RA-negative fraction. The V call is TRBV5-1, the J call TRBJ2-3; D gene uncertain. The origin of this receptor is a man aged 18 to 35 in good health. Some clones in this sample may be carry-over from other donors' samples. Written as DNA, the CDR3 is TGCGCCAGCAGCTTTACCACAGATACGCAGTATTTT. Translating gives CASSFTTDTQYF.